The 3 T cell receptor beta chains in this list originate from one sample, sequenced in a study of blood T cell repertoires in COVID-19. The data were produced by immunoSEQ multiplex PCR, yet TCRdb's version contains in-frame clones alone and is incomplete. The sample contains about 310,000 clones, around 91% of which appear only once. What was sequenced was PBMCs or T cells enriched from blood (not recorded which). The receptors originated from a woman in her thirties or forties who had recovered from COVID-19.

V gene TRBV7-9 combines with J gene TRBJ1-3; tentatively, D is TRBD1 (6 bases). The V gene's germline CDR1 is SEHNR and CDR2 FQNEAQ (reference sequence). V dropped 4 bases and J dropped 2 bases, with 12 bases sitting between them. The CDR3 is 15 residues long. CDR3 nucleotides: TGTGCCAGCAGCTCCTCTCAGGGGACTGGAAACACCATATATTTT. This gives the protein CASSSSQGTGNTIYF.

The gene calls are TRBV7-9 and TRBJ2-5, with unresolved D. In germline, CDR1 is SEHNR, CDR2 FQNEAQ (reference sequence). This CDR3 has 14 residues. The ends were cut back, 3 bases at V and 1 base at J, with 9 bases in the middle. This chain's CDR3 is CASSFVAPQETQYF. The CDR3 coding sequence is TGTGCCAGCAGCTTTGTCGCGCCCCAAGAGACCCAGTACTTC.

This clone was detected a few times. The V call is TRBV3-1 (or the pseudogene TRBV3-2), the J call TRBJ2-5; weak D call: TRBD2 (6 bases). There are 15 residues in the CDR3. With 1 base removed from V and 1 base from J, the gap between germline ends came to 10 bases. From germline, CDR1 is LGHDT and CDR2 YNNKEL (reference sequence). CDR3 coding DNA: TGTGCCAGCAGCCAAGGCGCGGGGCTCCAAGAGACCCAGTACTTC. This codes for CASSQGAGLQETQYF.